The count of the clone carrying this T cell receptor beta chain is one. What it binds is not known. This record belongs to a study of graft-versus-host responses after intestinal transplantation. Study-wide context: The transplants performed in recipients were multivisceral, liver-intestinal, or isolated intestinal. General study findings and limits: Peak levels of circulating GvH clones tracked with early post-transplant HvG declines.

Trimming cost V 7 bases and J 0 bases, with 5 bases left between them. The length of the CDR3 is 13 residues. Germline V gene data show CDR1 as SGHRS and CDR2 as YFSETQ. Only in-frame clones appear in the TCRdb table, and some are missing; sequencing was by immunoSEQ multiplex PCR. Among roughly 97,000 clones listed, 87% were seen once. This clonotype originated in a human donor who received an intestinal transplant. V is TRBV5-1 and J is TRBJ2-6; D unresolved. The material was unstimulated CD4+ T cells sorted from spleen or lymph node cells, obtained before intestinal transplant. Here the CDR3 DNA reads TGCGCCAGCGGTAGCTCTGGGGCCAACGTCCTGACTTTC. Protein product: CASGSSGANVLTF. The variable domain in full, with the rest retrieved from reference TRBV5-1 and TRBJ2-6, is KAGVTQTPRYLIKTRGQQVTLSCSPISGHRSVSWYQQTPGQGLQFLFEYFSETQRNKGNFPGRFSGRQFSNSRSEMNVSTLELGDSALYLCASGSSGANVLTFGAGSRLTVL.